The 21 T cell receptor beta chains listed next were all sequenced from one sample in a study of Ad26.COV2.S vaccination and SARS-CoV-2 variants (dated by TCRdb to about 2021). What the treatment or condition label conveys for this sample: some 20 received Ad26.COV2.S at low or high dose, single or two shots; about five received placebo; per-sample allocation not given. For vaccine and placebo recipients, repertoires were sequenced using samples collected on day 63 after the first injection. Libraries were constructed by the immunoSEQ multiplex PCR assay. The table comes from immuneACCESS by way of TCRdb, which keeps in-frame sequences with V and J called. Part of the clones is missing from these tables; in studies checked, under half for an unresolved V gene and the rest for unknown reasons. Present in this sample are 300,000 to 400,000 clones, over 75% of which were seen just once. 3.4% of the sample goes to the ten largest clones.

The source material was peripheral blood, sampled in a trial of Ad26.COV2.S vaccine versus placebo. The receptors shown here come from a person between 18 and 65 years old who received the Ad26.COV2.S COVID-19 vaccine or a placebo.

The rearrangement links TRBV3-1 (or the pseudogene TRBV3-2) to TRBJ1-5; D unclear. Trimming removed 1 base at V and 4 bases at J, with 8 bases between. Germline-derived CDR1 and CDR2 are LGHDT and YNNKEL (reference sequence). The CDR3 length is 14 residues. CDR3 in amino acids: CASSQAAGNQPQHF. As DNA, the CDR3 is TGTGCCAGCAGCCAAGCTGCGGGGAATCAGCCCCAGCATTTT.

The chain has TRBV5-4 and TRBJ2-2; D is perhaps TRBD2 (5 bases). CDR1 and CDR2 (germline): SGHNT, YYREEE (reference sequence). There are 15 residues in the CDR3. V lost 4 bases, J lost 2 bases, and 12 bases lay in between. The CDR3: CASSQNRGNTGELFF. The CDR3 nucleotides are TGTGCCAGCAGCCAGAATCGGGGAAACACCGGGGAGCTGTTTTTT. Complete variable domain (other parts from reference TRBV5-4 and TRBJ2-2): ETGVTQSPTHLIKTRGQQVTLRCSSQSGHNTVSWYQQALGQGPQFIFQYYREEENGRGNFPPRFSGLQFPNYSSELNVNALELDDSALYLCASSQNRGNTGELFFGEGSRLTVL.

This clone came up a few times. The chain employs TRBV19 and TRBJ1-5; 8 nucleotides line up with TRBD1. V dropped 7 bases and J dropped 7; count of bases not matched to a gene: 9. The CDR3 extends over 14 amino acids. From germline, CDR1 is LNHDA and CDR2 SQIVND (reference sequence). The CDR3 region has the DNA TGTGCCAGTACTCCAGGGGGCGCTGGGCAGCCCCAGCATTTT. Translating gives CASTPGGAGQPQHF.

CDR3: CASSFSGGVNEQFF. The CDR3 coding sequence is TGTGCCAGCAGCTTCAGCGGGGGAGTCAATGAGCAGTTCTTC. The genes are TRBV7-9 and TRBJ2-1, with 8 bases matching TRBD2. In germline, CDR1 is SEHNR, CDR2 FQNEAQ (reference sequence). Trimming cost V 3 bases and J 6 bases; bases outside gene matches: 4. The CDR3 contains 14 residues.

V usage is TRBV7-9 and J usage is TRBJ1-2; TRBD1 is a possible D gene (5 bases). The CDR3 length is 14 residues. The V gene lost 1 base and the J gene lost 5 bases, with 11 bases spanning the gap. Germline V gene sequence: CDR1 SEHNR, CDR2 FQNEAQ (reference sequence). In nucleotides, the CDR3 is TGTGCCAGCAGCTTAGTTACCAGGGAGTATGGCTACACCTTC. It is translated as CASSLVTREYGYTF.

The chain is built from TRBV30 and TRBJ2-7, with 8 bases fitting TRBD1. The junction had 7 bases not matched to a gene; V was cut back by 2 bases and J by 4 bases. This CDR3 region has 14 residues. The V gene's germline CDR1 is GTSNPN and CDR2 SVGIG (reference sequence). This CDR3 is CAWSRTGGWYEQYF. The CDR3 DNA reads as TGTGCCTGGAGTCGAACAGGGGGTTGGTACGAGCAGTACTTC.

The chain has TRBV6-5 and TRBJ2-7, with 7 positions matching TRBD1. The V and J ends lost 9 bases and 7 bases, in that order; junction bases with no gene match: 12. In germline, CDR1 is MNHEY, CDR2 SVGAGI. CDR3 length equals 13 residues. DNA for the CDR3: TGTGCCAGTCGACAGGGACAGTTATTTGAGCAGTACTTC. Translating gives CASRQGQLFEQYF.

The chain is built from TRBV2 and TRBJ1-6; no definite D call. Germline V gene lookup returns CDR1 SNHLY and CDR2 FYNNEI. This CDR3 spans 13 amino acids. The ends were cut back, 7 bases at V and 12 bases at J, with 16 bases in the middle. This chain's CDR3 is CASIRETLEPLHF. Written as DNA, the CDR3 is TGTGCCAGCATTCGCGAAACCCTGGAACCCCTCCACTTT.

This clone came up once. CDR3 nucleotides: TGTGCCTGTGGGGGTGAAGTCTATGGCTACACCTTC. It translates to CACGGEVYGYTF. The chain uses TRBV30 and TRBJ1-2; D might be TRBD1 (5 bases). Trimming took 6 bases from V and 4 from J, leaving 12 bases between them. Germline V gives CDR1 GTSNPN, CDR2 SVGIG (reference sequence). The CDR3 loop spans 12 amino acids.

This chain uses TRBV4-2 with TRBJ2-1; 8 nucleotides align to TRBD2. The V gene's germline CDR1 is LGHNA and CDR2 YNFKEQ. V shed 4 bases and J 0 bases; nucleotides not matched to a gene: 14. This CDR3 is 19 amino acids long. The CDR3, as DNA: TGTGCCAGCAGCCCGGTGGGGCTAGCGGGCCTGAGCTCCTACAATGAGCAGTTCTTC. Translating gives CASSPVGLAGLSSYNEQFF.

V gene TRBV5-1 combines with J gene TRBJ2-7; 9 bases align to TRBD1. The CDR3 consists of 15 residues. In germline, CDR1 is SGHRS, CDR2 YFSETQ. V lost 3 bases to trimming and J lost 2 bases; unmatched junction nucleotides: 6. The CDR3, as DNA: TGCGCCAGCAGCTACCGACAGGGGGACGCCTACGAGCAGTACTTC. It codes for CASSYRQGDAYEQYF.

The chain has TRBV5-1 and TRBJ1-1; TRBD1 might be the D (5 bases). Germline V gives CDR1 SGHRS, CDR2 YFSETQ. The V gene lost 0 bases and the J gene lost 0 bases, with 15 bases spanning the gap. This CDR3 region has 17 residues. The chain's CDR3 is CASSLEALGVMNTEAFF. As DNA, the CDR3 is TGCGCCAGCAGCTTGGAGGCCCTAGGGGTGATGAACACTGAAGCTTTCTTT.

The V gene is TRBV7-6, the J gene TRBJ1-3, with D possibly being TRBD1 (5 bases). Looked up from germline, CDR1 is SGHVS and CDR2 is FNYEAQ. This CDR3 is 15 amino acids long. Trimming removed 1 base at V and 10 bases at J, with 17 bases between. CDR3 residues: CASSLDGGGGRTIYF. CDR3 DNA sequence: TGTGCCAGCAGCTTAGACGGTGGGGGTGGACGGACCATATATTTT.

CDR3 protein: CASSPGGGANVLTF. For the CDR3, the DNA is TGTGCCAGCAGCCCCGGAGGAGGGGCCAACGTCCTGACTTTC. The V call is TRBV14, the J call TRBJ2-6, with a tentative D call TRBD2 (5 bases). Germline V gives CDR1 SGHDN, CDR2 FVKESK. The CDR3 totals 14 residues. The germline V and J ends were trimmed by 4 bases and 4 bases, with 8 bases remaining between them.

This chain connects TRBV7-8 to TRBJ2-1, with D possibly TRBD2 on 5 matching bases. The ends were cut back, 2 bases at V and 5 bases at J, with 10 bases in the middle. CDR3 length equals 14 residues. Germline V gives CDR1 SGHVS, CDR2 FQNEAQ. CDR3 protein: CASSLRRTDNEQFF. Here the CDR3 DNA reads TGTGCCAGCAGCTTACGACGGACTGACAATGAGCAGTTCTTC.

This chain joins TRBV29-1 and TRBJ1-1; D may be TRBD1 (5 bases). The V end was cut by 4 bases, the J end by 0 bases, with 15 bases between. The CDR3 is 15 residues long. Germline lookup yields CDR1 SQVTM and CDR2 ANQGSEA. This CDR3 reads CSVGWDDGLNTEAFF. The CDR3 coding sequence is TGCAGCGTTGGGTGGGACGACGGACTGAACACTGAAGCTTTCTTT.

The CDR3, as DNA: TGTGCCAGCAGCTTAGCGGGGGACAGGGCAAACGAGCAGTACTTC. This translates into CASSLAGDRANEQYF. This rearrangement joins TRBV7-9 to TRBJ2-7; 9 nucleotides line up with TRBD1. Germline CDR1 SEHNR, CDR2 FQNEAQ (reference sequence). The junction had 5 bases not matched to a gene; V was cut back by 0 bases and J by 5 bases. This CDR3 has 15 residues.

The chain couples TRBV2 to TRBJ1-4, with TRBD1 identical over 8 bases. The CDR3 length is 14 residues. Trimming cost V 7 bases and J 7 bases; bases outside gene matches: 8. CDR1 is SNHLY, CDR2 FYNNEI, per germline. CDR3 sequence: CASNLGQGLEKLFF. The CDR3 bases are TGTGCCAGCAACCTCGGACAGGGTCTTGAAAAACTGTTTTTT.

The chain couples TRBV7-2 to TRBJ1-5; D remains unclear. The CDR3 is made up of 15 amino acids. The V end was cut by 3 bases, the J end by 2 bases, with 11 bases between. CDR1 SGHTA and CDR2 FQGNSA come from the germline V gene. As DNA, the CDR3 is TGTGCCAGCAGCTTCGGTCGGTGGGGCAATCAGCCCCAGCATTTT. It translates to CASSFGRWGNQPQHF. The full variable domain, in which reference TRBV7-2 and TRBJ1-5 provide the parts outside the CDR3, is GAGVSQSPSNKVTEKGKDVELRCDPISGHTALYWYRQSLGQGLEFLIYFQGNSAPDKSGLPSDRFSAERTGGSVSTLTIQRTQQEDSAVYLCASSFGRWGNQPQHFGDGTRLSIL.

This clone was counted a single time. This chain links TRBV5-1 with TRBJ2-2; maybe TRBD2 (6 bases). V lost 4 bases and J 4 bases, leaving 14 bases between the germline ends. Germline-derived CDR1 and CDR2 are SGHRS and YFSETQ. The CDR3 is made up of 15 amino acids. The CDR3, as DNA: TGCGCCAGCAGCCCTGCGGGGTATGGCACCGGGGAGCTGTTTTTT. The encoded protein is CASSPAGYGTGELFF.

On this clone: Additional DNA sequences in this sample encode the identical CDR3. V usage is TRBV18 and J usage is TRBJ1-1; TRBD1 is a possible D gene (5 bases). The CDR3 loop spans 13 amino acids. Germline V gene lookup returns CDR1 KGHSH and CDR2 LQKENI. Trimming cost V 3 bases and J 4 bases, with 9 bases left between them. The CDR3 loop reads CASSPGQGTEAFF. The DNA for the CDR3 is TGTGCCAGCTCACCTGGGCAGGGCACTGAAGCTTTCTTT.